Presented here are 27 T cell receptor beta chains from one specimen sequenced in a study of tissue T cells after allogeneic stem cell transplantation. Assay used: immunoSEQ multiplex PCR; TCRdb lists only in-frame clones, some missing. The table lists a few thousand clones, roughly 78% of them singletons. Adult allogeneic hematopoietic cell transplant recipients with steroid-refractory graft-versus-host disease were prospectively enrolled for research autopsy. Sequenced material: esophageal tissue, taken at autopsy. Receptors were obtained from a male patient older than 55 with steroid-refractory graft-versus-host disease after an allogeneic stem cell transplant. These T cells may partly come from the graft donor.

CDR3 DNA sequence: TGTGCCAGTGCGGGGGGCGTTCCCTACGAGCAGTACTTC. Its protein is CASAGGVPYEQYF. This chain connects TRBV28 to TRBJ2-7, with 8 positions matching TRBD2. The junction had 6 bases not matched to a gene; V was cut back by 9 bases and J by 2 bases. The germline V gene encodes CDR1 MDHEN and CDR2 SYDVKM. The CDR3 has 13 residues.

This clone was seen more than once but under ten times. In DNA form, the CDR3 reads TGTGCCACCAGTGATCCCGGGACAGGGTATGAAAAACTGTTTTTT. Encoded protein: CATSDPGTGYEKLFF. This chain connects TRBV24-1 to TRBJ1-4, with 9 bases matching TRBD1. In germline, CDR1 is KGHDR, CDR2 SFDVKD. J was trimmed by 6 bases and V by 3 bases; bases with no gene match: 4. This CDR3 is built from 15 residues.

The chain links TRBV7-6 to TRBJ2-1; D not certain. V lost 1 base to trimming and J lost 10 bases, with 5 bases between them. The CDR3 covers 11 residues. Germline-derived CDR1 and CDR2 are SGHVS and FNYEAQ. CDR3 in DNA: TGTGCCAGCAGCTTAGAGGTAGAGCAGTTCTTC. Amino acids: CASSLEVEQFF.

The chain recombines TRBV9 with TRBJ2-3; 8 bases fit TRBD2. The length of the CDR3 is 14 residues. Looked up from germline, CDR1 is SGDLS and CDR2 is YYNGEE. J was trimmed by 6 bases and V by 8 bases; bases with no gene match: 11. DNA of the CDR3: TGTGCCAGTCAGGAAGCGGGGGCAGGGGATACGCAGTATTTT. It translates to CASQEAGAGDTQYF. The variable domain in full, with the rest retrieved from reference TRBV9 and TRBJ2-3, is DSGVTQTPKHLITATGQRVTLRCSPRSGDLSVYWYQQSLDQGLQFLIQYYNGEERAKGNILERFSAQQFPDLHSELNLSSLELGDSALYFCASQEAGAGDTQYFGPGTRLTVL.

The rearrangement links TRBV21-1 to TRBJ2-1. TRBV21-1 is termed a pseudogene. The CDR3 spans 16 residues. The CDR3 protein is CASSHGNGAGYNEQFF. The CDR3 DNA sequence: TGTGCCAGCAGCCATGGGAACGGGGCCGGATACAATGAGCAGTTCTTC.

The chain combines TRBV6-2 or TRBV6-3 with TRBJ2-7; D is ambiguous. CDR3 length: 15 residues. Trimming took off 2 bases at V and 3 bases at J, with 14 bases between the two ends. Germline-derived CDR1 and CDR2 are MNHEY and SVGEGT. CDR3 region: CASSYRGDLGYEQYF. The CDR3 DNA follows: TGTGCCAGCAGTTACAGAGGAGATCTGGGCTACGAGCAGTACTTC.

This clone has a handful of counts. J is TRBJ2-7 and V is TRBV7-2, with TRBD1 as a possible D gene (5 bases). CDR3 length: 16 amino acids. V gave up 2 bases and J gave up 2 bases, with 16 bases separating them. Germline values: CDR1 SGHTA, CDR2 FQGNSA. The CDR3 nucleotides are TGTGCCAGCAGCTTAAGGTACACAGGCCATCCCTACGAGCAGTACTTC. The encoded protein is CASSLRYTGHPYEQYF.

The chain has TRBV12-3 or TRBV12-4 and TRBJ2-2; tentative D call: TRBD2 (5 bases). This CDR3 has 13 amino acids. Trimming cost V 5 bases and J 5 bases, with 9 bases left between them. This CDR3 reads CASSLGGTGELFF. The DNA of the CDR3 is TGTGCCAGCAGTCTTGGCGGGACCGGGGAGCTGTTTTTT.

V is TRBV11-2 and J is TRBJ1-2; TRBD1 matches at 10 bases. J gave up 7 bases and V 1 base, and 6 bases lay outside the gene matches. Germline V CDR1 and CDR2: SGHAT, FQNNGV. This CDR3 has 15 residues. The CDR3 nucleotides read TGTGCCAGCAGCTTAGGGGACAGGGGTACGGGTGGCTACACCTTC. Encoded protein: CASSLGDRGTGGYTF.

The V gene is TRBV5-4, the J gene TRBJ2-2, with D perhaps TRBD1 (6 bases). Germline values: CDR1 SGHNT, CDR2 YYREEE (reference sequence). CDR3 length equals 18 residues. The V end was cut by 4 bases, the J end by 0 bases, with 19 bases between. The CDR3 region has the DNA TGTGCCAGCAGCCGACCGACAGGTGGCCCTACGAACACCGGGGAGCTGTTTTTT. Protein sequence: CASSRPTGGPTNTGELFF. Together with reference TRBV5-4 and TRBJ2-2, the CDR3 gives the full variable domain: ETGVTQSPTHLIKTRGQQVTLRCSSQSGHNTVSWYQQALGQGPQFIFQYYREEENGRGNFPPRFSGLQFPNYSSELNVNALELDDSALYLCASSRPTGGPTNTGELFFGEGSRLTVL.

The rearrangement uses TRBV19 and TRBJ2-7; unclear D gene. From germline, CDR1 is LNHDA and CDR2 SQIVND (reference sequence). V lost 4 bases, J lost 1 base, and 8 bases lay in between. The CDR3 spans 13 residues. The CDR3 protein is CASSTLSSYEQYF. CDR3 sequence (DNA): TGTGCCAGTAGTACCCTTTCTTCCTACGAGCAGTACTTC.

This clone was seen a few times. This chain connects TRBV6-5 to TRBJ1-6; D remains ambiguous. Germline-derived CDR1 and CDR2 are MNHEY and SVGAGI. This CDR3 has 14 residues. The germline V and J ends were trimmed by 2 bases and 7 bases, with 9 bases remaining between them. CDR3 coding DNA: TGTGCCAGCAGTTACGGGGAGTTAAATTCACCCCTCCACTTT. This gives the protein CASSYGELNSPLHF.

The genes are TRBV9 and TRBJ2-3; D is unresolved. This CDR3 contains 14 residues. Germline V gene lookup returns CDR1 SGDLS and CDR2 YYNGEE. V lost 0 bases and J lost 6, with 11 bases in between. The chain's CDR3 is CASSVDYLTDTQYF. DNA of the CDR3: TGTGCCAGCAGCGTAGACTACCTCACGGATACGCAGTATTTT. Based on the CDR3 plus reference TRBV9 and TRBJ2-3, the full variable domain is DSGVTQTPKHLITATGQRVTLRCSPRSGDLSVYWYQQSLDQGLQFLIQYYNGEERAKGNILERFSAQQFPDLHSELNLSSLELGDSALYFCASSVDYLTDTQYFGPGTRLTVL.

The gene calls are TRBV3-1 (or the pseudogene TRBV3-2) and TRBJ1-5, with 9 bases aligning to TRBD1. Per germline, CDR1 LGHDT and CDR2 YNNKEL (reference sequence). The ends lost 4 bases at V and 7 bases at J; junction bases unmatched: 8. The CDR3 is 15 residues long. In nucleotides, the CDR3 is TGTGCCAGCAGCCGGAGACAGGGGACAGGGCAGCCCCAGCATTTT. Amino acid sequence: CASSRRQGTGQPQHF.

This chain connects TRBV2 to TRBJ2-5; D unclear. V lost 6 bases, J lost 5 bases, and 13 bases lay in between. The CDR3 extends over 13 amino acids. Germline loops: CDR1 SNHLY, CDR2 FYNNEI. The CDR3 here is CASRNDAAETQYF. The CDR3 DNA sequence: TGTGCCAGCAGGAACGACGCGGCGGAGACCCAGTACTTC. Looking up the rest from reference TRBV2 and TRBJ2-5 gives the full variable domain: EPEVTQTPSHQVTQMGQEVILRCVPISNHLYFYWYRQILGQKVEFLVSFYNNEISEKSEIFDDQFSVERPDGSNFTLKIRSTKLEDSAMYFCASRNDAAETQYFGPGTRLLVL.

The CDR3 bases are TGTGCCAGCAGTGAAGCATCCCATTACGAGCAGTACTTC. Protein sequence: CASSEASHYEQYF. The rearrangement joins TRBV6-1 to TRBJ2-7; D is unresolved. Trimming left V 0 bases short and J 4 bases short, with 7 bases between. CDR1 is MNHNS and CDR2 is SASEGT in the germline V gene. CDR3 size: 13 residues.

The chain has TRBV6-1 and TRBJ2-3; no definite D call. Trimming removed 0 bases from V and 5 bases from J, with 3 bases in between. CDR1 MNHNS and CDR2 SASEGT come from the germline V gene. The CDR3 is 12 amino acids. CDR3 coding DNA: TGTGCCAGCAGTGAAGCTGGAGATACGCAGTATTTT. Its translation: CASSEAGDTQYF.

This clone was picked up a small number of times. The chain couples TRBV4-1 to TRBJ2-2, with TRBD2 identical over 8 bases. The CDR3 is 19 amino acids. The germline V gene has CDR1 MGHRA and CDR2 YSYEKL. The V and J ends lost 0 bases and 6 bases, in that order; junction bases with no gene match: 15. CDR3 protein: CASSQETGGPFLGSGELFF. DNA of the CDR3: TGCGCCAGCAGCCAAGAGACGGGGGGGCCGTTCTTGGGTTCCGGGGAGCTGTTTTTT.

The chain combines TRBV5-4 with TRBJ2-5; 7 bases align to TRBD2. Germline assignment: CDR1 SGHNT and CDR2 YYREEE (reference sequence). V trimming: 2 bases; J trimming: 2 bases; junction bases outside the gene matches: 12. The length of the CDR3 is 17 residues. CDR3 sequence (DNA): TGTGCCAGCAGCTTTCCGTCGGGCGGGAGCTCGCAAGAGACCCAGTACTTC. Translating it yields CASSFPSGGSSQETQYF. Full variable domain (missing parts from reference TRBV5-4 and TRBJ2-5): ETGVTQSPTHLIKTRGQQVTLRCSSQSGHNTVSWYQQALGQGPQFIFQYYREEENGRGNFPPRFSGLQFPNYSSELNVNALELDDSALYLCASSFPSGGSSQETQYFGPGTRLLVL.

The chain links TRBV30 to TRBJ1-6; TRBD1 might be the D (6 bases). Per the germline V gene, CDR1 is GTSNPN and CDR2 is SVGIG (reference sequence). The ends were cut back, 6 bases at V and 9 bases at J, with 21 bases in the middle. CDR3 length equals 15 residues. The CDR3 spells CACLAQGIRSSPLHF. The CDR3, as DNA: TGTGCCTGCCTGGCGCAGGGGATTCGCAGTTCACCCCTCCACTTT. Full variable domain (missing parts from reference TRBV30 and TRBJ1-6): SQTIHQWPATLVQPVGSPLSLECTVEGTSNPNLYWYRQAAGRGLQLLFYSVGIGQISSEVPQNLSASRPQDRQFILSSKKLLLSDSGFYLCACLAQGIRSSPLHFGNGTRLTVT.

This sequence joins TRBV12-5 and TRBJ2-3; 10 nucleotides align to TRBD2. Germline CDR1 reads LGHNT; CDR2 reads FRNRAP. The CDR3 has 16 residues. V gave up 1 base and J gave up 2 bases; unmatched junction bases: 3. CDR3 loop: CASGLGTSGLTDTQYF. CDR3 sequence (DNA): TGTGCTAGTGGTTTGGGGACTAGCGGACTCACAGATACGCAGTATTTT.

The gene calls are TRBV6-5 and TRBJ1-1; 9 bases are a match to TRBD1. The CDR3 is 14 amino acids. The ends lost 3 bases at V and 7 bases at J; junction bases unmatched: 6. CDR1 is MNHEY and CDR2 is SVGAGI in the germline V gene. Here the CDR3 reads CASSYSQGAGEAFF. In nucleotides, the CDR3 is TGTGCCAGCAGTTATTCACAGGGGGCGGGTGAAGCTTTCTTT.

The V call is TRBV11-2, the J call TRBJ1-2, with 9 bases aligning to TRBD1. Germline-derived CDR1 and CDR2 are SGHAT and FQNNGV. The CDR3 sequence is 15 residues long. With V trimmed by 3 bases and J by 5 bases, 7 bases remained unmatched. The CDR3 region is CASSFRGQGSYGYTF. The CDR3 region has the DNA TGTGCCAGCAGCTTTCGGGGACAGGGATCTTATGGCTACACCTTC.

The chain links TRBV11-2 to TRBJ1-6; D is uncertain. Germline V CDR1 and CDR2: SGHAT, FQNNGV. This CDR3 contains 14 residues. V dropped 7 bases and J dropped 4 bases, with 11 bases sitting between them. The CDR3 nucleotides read TGTGCCAGCACCCCGGGAACGTATAATTCACCCCTCCACTTT. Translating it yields CASTPGTYNSPLHF.

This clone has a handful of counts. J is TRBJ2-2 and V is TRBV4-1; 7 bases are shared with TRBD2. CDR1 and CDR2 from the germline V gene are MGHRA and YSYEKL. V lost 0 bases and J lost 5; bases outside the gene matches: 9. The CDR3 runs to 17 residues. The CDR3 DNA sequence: TGCGCCAGCAGCCAAGAGGACGAACTAGCGTTGACCGGGGAGCTGTTTTTT. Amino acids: CASSQEDELALTGELFF.

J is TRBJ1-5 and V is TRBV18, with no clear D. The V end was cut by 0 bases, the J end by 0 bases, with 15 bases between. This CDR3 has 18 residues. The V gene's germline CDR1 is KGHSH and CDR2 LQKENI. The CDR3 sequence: CASSPPFRERYSNQPQHF. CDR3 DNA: TGTGCCAGCTCACCACCGTTTAGGGAACGATATAGCAATCAGCCCCAGCATTTT.

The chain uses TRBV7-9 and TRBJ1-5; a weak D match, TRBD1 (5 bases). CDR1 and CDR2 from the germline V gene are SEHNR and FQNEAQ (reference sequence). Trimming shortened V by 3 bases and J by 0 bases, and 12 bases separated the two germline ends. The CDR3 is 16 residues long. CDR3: CASSLGDPHSNQPQHF. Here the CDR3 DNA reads TGTGCCAGCAGCTTGGGGGACCCCCATAGCAATCAGCCCCAGCATTTT.